This T cell receptor beta chain is from a study of vaccination and CD4 T cells after COVID-19. Trimming took 7 bases from V and 2 from J, leaving 7 bases between them. Germline V gene data show CDR1 as SNHLY and CDR2 as FYNNEI. The CDR3 is made up of 12 amino acids. Cultured CD4+ T-cell DNA underwent Oncomine TCR Beta short-read sequencing. TCRdb called the PCR reads again in MiXCR, with one record for every CDR3 protein. This table holds around 18,000 distinct CDR3 sequences, less than 50% found once. Treatment: 10-day PBMC culture with coronavirus spike peptide pools or control peptides (ViraFEST assay). Only a few counts were recorded for this clonotype. Antigen specificity is unknown.

Material for sequencing was CD4+ T cells from blood, cultured in vitro. The V and J genes are TRBV2 and TRBJ2-3; D may be TRBD1 (5 bases). This clonotype was obtained from a human donor who had recovered from COVID-19. CDR3 coding DNA: TGTGCCAGCACGACAGTCACAGATACGCAGTATTTT. This sequence encodes CASTTVTDTQYF.